Listed here is a single TCR beta chain. The investigators amplified TCR beta CDR3 regions from RNA transcripts. Carried out on the TCR CDR3, a first-round RT-PCR used the HTBI primer set. From the multiplex PCR reads, TCRdb called clonotypes with MiXCR, one entry per CDR3 protein. The sample carries 300,000 to 400,000 distinct CDR3 sequences, more than 11% recorded once. This specimen comes from a study of T cells in Graves' hyperthyroidism and ophthalmopathy. Patients aged 18 to 65 had newly diagnosed hyperthyroidism lasting under 2 months. The authors took PBMCs from 10 ml fresh peripheral blood. The sequenced sample was blood. The TCR was taken from a woman aged 55-70 years with Graves' hyperthyroidism.

DNA of the CDR3: TGTGCCAGCAGTTATCACCGAGGGAGGGCCGGCGACAATGAGCAGTTCTTC. Protein product: CASSYHRGRAGDNEQFF. J is TRBJ2-1 and V is TRBV6-5, with 7 bases aligning to TRBD2. CDR1 and CDR2 (germline): MNHEY, SVGAGI. The junction had 13 bases not matched to a gene; V was cut back by 3 bases and J by 5 bases. The CDR3 loop spans 17 amino acids.